This record concerns one T cell receptor (beta chain) sequence. Some clones are missing from TCRdb's copy, which holds only in-frame ones; the method was immunoSEQ multiplex PCR. The table lists roughly 150,000 clones, about nine tenths of them singletons. This sample was included in a study of control samples from healthy donors and cancer patients. The V end lost 0 bases, the J end lost 7 bases, and 9 bases lay between the germline ends. This CDR3 spans 12 amino acids. Germline V CDR1 and CDR2: SQVTM, ANQGSEA. This chain links TRBV29-1 with TRBJ1-1, with unresolved D. The TCR comes from a man younger than 45 in good health. Sequences were obtained from blood. The CDR3 sequence: CSVEDIELEAFF. The CDR3 coding sequence is TGCAGCGTTGAAGATATTGAGCTTGAAGCTTTCTTT.